This T cell receptor (beta chain) was documented in a study of blood T cell repertoires in COVID-19. Trimming took off 0 bases at V and 5 bases at J, with 14 bases between the two ends. CDR1 and CDR2 from the germline V gene are MNHEY and SVGAGI. The CDR3 sequence is 15 residues long. TCRdb's copy holds only in-frame clones and misses some; the assay was immunoSEQ multiplex PCR. The table shows roughly 260,000 clones, with roughly 82% occurring only once. The clonotype comes from an elderly woman with active or convalescent COVID-19. The V call is TRBV6-5, the J call TRBJ2-7; D not certain. The sequencing input was peripheral blood. CDR3 nucleotides: TGTGCCAGCAGTTACTCGTTATTCCCTGGCAACGAGCAGTACTTC. Amino acid sequence: CASSYSLFPGNEQYF.